These 15 T cell receptor beta chains originate from one sample sequenced in a study of shared clonotypes between healthy human individuals. This table comes from immunoSEQ multiplex PCR, and its TCRdb copy is limited to in-frame clones, with some not included. This table holds more than 550,000 clones, approximately 90% found once. Terminally differentiated effector memory CD45RA+ cells were excluded by CCR7 positive selection of CD45RO-negative cells. The source material was naive CD8+ T cells sorted from blood. Every receptor here comes from a man under 40 in good health.

This chain joins TRBV29-1 and TRBJ1-2, with D perhaps matching TRBD1 (5 bases). V lost 5 bases to trimming and J lost 6 bases, with 13 bases between them. Germline CDR1 and CDR2: SQVTM and ANQGSEA. The CDR3 is 12 amino acids. The CDR3 DNA reads as TGCAGCGTTCTCCCCGGACAAGATGGCTACACCTTC. Its translation is CSVLPGQDGYTF.

CDR3 sequence (DNA): TGCAGCGTTGACGGATTGAGCTCCTACGAGCAGTACTTC. Encoded protein: CSVDGLSSYEQYF. The chain links TRBV29-1 to TRBJ2-7; D gene unclear. Germline V lookup: CDR1 SQVTM, CDR2 ANQGSEA. The V end lost 3 bases, the J end lost 0 bases, and 9 bases lay between the germline ends. The length of the CDR3 is 13 residues.

This clone occurred many times. The J gene is TRBJ1-1, the V gene TRBV27; D may be TRBD1 (5 bases). Germline loops: CDR1 MNHEY, CDR2 SMNVEV (reference sequence). V was pared by 2 bases and J by 1 base, with 8 bases between. This CDR3 spans 14 amino acids. CDR3 sequence: CASSLQGRNTEAFF. In DNA, the CDR3 is TGTGCCAGCAGTTTACAGGGTAGGAACACTGAAGCTTTCTTT.

This chain connects TRBV29-1 to TRBJ1-4, with unresolved D. V was shortened by 4 bases and J by 8 bases, with 14 bases between the two germline ends. This CDR3 has 13 residues. Looked up from germline, CDR1 is SQVTM and CDR2 is ANQGSEA. The CDR3 coding sequence is TGCAGCGTTGCTACCGCCGTTTCGGAAAAACTGTTTTTT. This gives the protein CSVATAVSEKLFF.

The gene calls are TRBV4-1 and TRBJ2-1; the D is unclear. Trimming took off 4 bases at V and 6 bases at J, with 16 bases between the two ends. Germline CDR1 MGHRA, CDR2 YSYEKL. The CDR3 is 15 amino acids. CDR3 residues: CASSLLRIGPNEQFF. CDR3 DNA sequence: TGCGCCAGCAGCCTCCTAAGAATTGGCCCCAATGAGCAGTTCTTC.

The CDR3, as DNA: TGTGCCAGCAGCTCGTCCGGGACAGCGAACACTGAAGCTTTCTTT. Residues: CASSSSGTANTEAFF. V usage is TRBV7-9 and J usage is TRBJ1-1; 7 nucleotides line up with TRBD1. The V gene end was trimmed by 4 bases and the J gene end by 1 base; junction bases not matched to a gene: 6. In germline, CDR1 is SEHNR, CDR2 FQNEAQ (reference sequence). This CDR3 comprises 15 residues.

The chain employs TRBV7-7 and TRBJ2-3; D remains unclear. Per the germline V gene, CDR1 is SSHAT and CDR2 is FNYEAQ (reference sequence). V was clipped by 3 bases and J by 5 bases, with 9 bases between them. This CDR3 contains 13 residues. CDR3 sequence (DNA): TGTGCCAGCAGCTTTCACACCCGAGATACGCAGTATTTT. It codes for CASSFHTRDTQYF.

CDR3 coding DNA: TGTGCCAGCAGTTTAAGAGGTGCGGTCGGCGAGCAGTTCTTC. Translation gives CASSLRGAVGEQFF. The rearrangement links TRBV27 to TRBJ2-1; D is ambiguous. Germline V gene data show CDR1 as MNHEY and CDR2 as SMNVEV (reference sequence). V lost 2 bases, J lost 10 bases, and 15 bases lay in between. This CDR3 is built from 14 residues.

There are a few counts of this clone. V usage is TRBV10-2 and J usage is TRBJ2-7; the D is unclear. CDR1 and CDR2 (germline): WSHSY, SAAADI. The ends were cut back, 2 bases at V and 5 bases at J, with 4 bases in the middle. This CDR3 is built from 11 residues. CDR3 DNA: TGCGCCAGCAGTGAGGGGCACGAGCAGTACTTC. It translates to CASSEGHEQYF.

The chain links TRBV2 to TRBJ2-5; no reliable D call. CDR3 length: 18 amino acids. Germline V gene sequence: CDR1 SNHLY, CDR2 FYNNEI. Trimming shortened V by 0 bases and J by 5 bases, and 22 bases separated the two germline ends. CDR3 sequence (DNA): TGTGCCAGCAGTGAAGCGCTCCTAGTCCCTCCTGTGGGGGAGACCCAGTACTTC. This codes for CASSEALLVPPVGETQYF.

V and J are TRBV7-8 and TRBJ2-2; D possibly corresponds to TRBD2 (6 bases). Germline V lookup: CDR1 SGHVS, CDR2 FQNEAQ. The CDR3 length is 16 residues. Trimming shortened V by 1 base and J by 4 bases, and 13 bases separated the two germline ends. CDR3 DNA sequence: TGTGCCAGCAGCTTAGGTCTGGCGGGATCCACCGGGGAGCTGTTTTTT. Amino acid sequence: CASSLGLAGSTGELFF.

CDR3 loop: CASSSMWELDSPTYNEQFF. In DNA form, the CDR3 reads TGTGCCAGCAGTTCAATGTGGGAATTGGACAGTCCGACCTACAATGAGCAGTTCTTC. The chain couples TRBV28 to TRBJ2-1; tentative D call: TRBD1 (6 bases). Germline assignment: CDR1 MDHEN and CDR2 SYDVKM. The CDR3 extends over 19 amino acids. Trimming shortened V by 4 bases and J by 2 bases, and 24 bases separated the two germline ends. The whole variable domain, filled in from reference TRBV28 and TRBJ2-1, reads DVKVTQSSRYLVKRTGEKVFLECVQDMDHENMFWYRQDPGLGLRLIYFSYDVKMKEKGDIPEGYSVSREKKERFSLILESASTNQTSMYLCASSSMWELDSPTYNEQFFGPGTRLTVL.

The chain couples TRBV7-9 to TRBJ1-5, with 8 bases that match TRBD1. The length of the CDR3 is 17 residues. V shed 5 bases and J 4 bases; nucleotides not matched to a gene: 13. Germline CDR1 reads SEHNR; CDR2 reads FQNEAQ (reference sequence). The DNA of the CDR3 is TGTGCCAGCAGCCCATTAGTTGGGACAGGTCTAAATCAGCCCCAGCATTTT. It yields the protein CASSPLVGTGLNQPQHF.

The genes are TRBV7-2 and TRBJ1-2, with 11 bases matching TRBD1. This CDR3 has 17 amino acids. V shed 1 base, J shed 4 bases, and the junction held 8 bases outside the gene matches. Germline V gene lookup returns CDR1 SGHTA and CDR2 FQGNSA. CDR3 sequence: CASSLGLSGQGVYGYTF. CDR3 sequence (DNA): TGTGCCAGCAGCTTAGGACTTTCGGGACAGGGGGTCTATGGCTACACCTTC.

The chain carries TRBV19 and TRBJ2-1; 11 bases line up with TRBD2. Germline assignment: CDR1 LNHDA and CDR2 SQIVND (reference sequence). V lost 4 bases and J lost 0; bases outside the gene matches: 5. CDR3 length equals 17 residues. This CDR3 reads CASSNQLAGVSYNEQFF. The DNA for the CDR3 is TGTGCCAGTAGTAACCAACTAGCGGGAGTCTCCTACAATGAGCAGTTCTTC.